This entry lists 32 T cell receptor beta chains sequenced from one sample in a study of shared clonotypes between healthy human individuals. Assay: immunoSEQ multiplex PCR; the TCRdb copy retains only in-frame clones and omits some. The sample has over 950,000 clones; 60% to 85% are singletons. What was sequenced was memory CD4+ T cells from PBMCs. Subset denoted: CD45RA-negative fraction. These receptor sequences come from a man younger than 35 in good health. Some clones in this sample may be carry-over from other donors' samples.

The sample holds a few counts of this clone. V is TRBV12-2 and J is TRBJ2-2; TRBD1 is taken as the D call from the table, unchecked against the DNA. TRBV12-2 is reported as a pseudogene. The CDR3 has 19 residues. The CDR3 reads CASRRTVPDSWSQPGELFF. In DNA, the CDR3 is TGTGCAAGTCGCCGAACTGTTCCGGACAGCTGGAGTCAGCCCGGGGAGCTGTTTTTT.

The chain combines TRBV5-1 with TRBJ1-1; tentative D call: TRBD1 (5 bases). The CDR3 runs 15 residues. The germline gives CDR1 SGHRS, CDR2 YFSETQ. Trimming left V 0 bases short and J 5 bases short, with 14 bases between. The CDR3 is CASSLVLGGGTEAFF. DNA for the CDR3: TGCGCCAGCAGCTTGGTTTTGGGGGGAGGAACTGAAGCTTTCTTT.

This clone was seen once. This sequence joins TRBV21-1 and TRBJ2-7. TRBV21-1 has pseudogene status. The CDR3 extends over 16 amino acids. The CDR3 nucleotides read TGTGCCAGCAGCAAACTACTGGGGGATGGAATTTACGAGCAGTACTTC. Amino acid sequence: CASSKLLGDGIYEQYF.

J is TRBJ2-5 and V is TRBV30; D perhaps matches TRBD2 (7 bases). V was clipped by 5 bases and J by 1 base, with 14 bases between them. This CDR3 contains 14 residues. Germline V gives CDR1 GTSNPN, CDR2 SVGIG (reference sequence). CDR3 nucleotide sequence: TGTGCCTGGTCCGACCGGGGGGCCCAAGAGACCCAGTACTTC. Amino acids: CAWSDRGAQETQYF.

V gene TRBV28 combines with J gene TRBJ1-2; 8 bases agree with TRBD1. Germline V gene sequence: CDR1 MDHEN, CDR2 SYDVKM. The V segment lost 5 bases and the J segment 3 bases; nucleotides outside the gene matches: 8. CDR3 length: 15 amino acids. The CDR3 coding sequence is TGTGCCAGCAGTCCCAACGACAGGGGACACTATGGCTACACCTTC. It specifies CASSPNDRGHYGYTF.

This chain connects TRBV7-9 to TRBJ1-1, with a possible D match to TRBD1 (6 bases). From germline, CDR1 is SEHNR and CDR2 FQNEAQ (reference sequence). The CDR3 contains 16 residues. With 1 base removed from V and 4 bases from J, the gap between germline ends came to 16 bases. CDR3 loop: CASSLVPGEKGTEAFF. The CDR3 DNA is TGTGCCAGCAGCTTAGTTCCAGGGGAGAAGGGCACTGAAGCTTTCTTT.

The chain links TRBV5-1 to TRBJ2-3; D call uncertain. The length of the CDR3 is 13 residues. Germline V gives CDR1 SGHRS, CDR2 YFSETQ. V was clipped by 2 bases and J by 4 bases, with 8 bases between them. The CDR3 sequence: CASSFFAPDTQYF. For the CDR3, the DNA is TGCGCCAGCAGCTTTTTCGCCCCAGATACGCAGTATTTT.

This clone has just a few counts. This sequence joins TRBV28 and TRBJ2-3, with TRBD2 matching 7 bases. Trimming at V came to 4 bases and at J to 0 bases, leaving 7 bases not matched to a gene. Germline loops: CDR1 MDHEN, CDR2 SYDVKM. The CDR3 sequence is 16 residues long. In nucleotides, the CDR3 is TGTGCCAGCAGTTCACCTAGCGGTGCTAGCACAGATACGCAGTATTTT. Amino acids: CASSSPSGASTDTQYF.

The gene calls are TRBV7-8 and TRBJ2-2; possibly TRBD2 for D (7 bases). V shed 5 bases and J shed 6 bases, with 16 bases lying between them. CDR1 is SGHVS, CDR2 FQNEAQ, per germline. The CDR3 sequence is 15 residues long. CDR3 residues: CASSPQGGVAGELFF. The DNA of the CDR3 is TGTGCCAGCAGCCCACAAGGGGGGGTGGCCGGGGAGCTGTTTTTT. Variable domain in full (rest from reference TRBV7-8 and TRBJ2-2): GAGVSQSPRYKVAKRGQDVALRCDPISGHVSLFWYQQALGQGPEFLTYFQNEAQLDKSGLPSDRFFAERPEGSVSTLKIQRTQQEDSAVYLCASSPQGGVAGELFFGEGSRLTVL.

This clone showed up just a few times. The same CDR3 can be traced to other DNA sequences in this sample. The V and J genes are TRBV28 and TRBJ1-4; D is uncertain. The CDR3 contains 14 residues. CDR1 and CDR2 from the germline V gene are MDHEN and SYDVKM. Trimming left V 3 bases short and J 5 bases short, with 10 bases between. The CDR3 region is CASSLGGSNEKLFF. The CDR3 DNA follows: TGTGCCAGCAGTTTGGGCGGGTCAAATGAAAAACTGTTTTTT.

This clone has at least ten counts. The chain has TRBV9 and TRBJ2-5; TRBD2 matches 7 bases. J was trimmed by 2 bases and V by 4 bases; bases with no gene match: 8. CDR3 length: 15 residues. Germline lookup yields CDR1 SGDLS and CDR2 YYNGEE. CDR3 sequence reads: CASSPGPSGQETQYF. CDR3 bases: TGTGCCAGCAGCCCAGGCCCTAGCGGACAAGAGACCCAGTACTTC.

The chain couples TRBV19 to TRBJ1-2, with D tentatively TRBD1 (6 bases). This CDR3 has 17 amino acids. Deletions cut 6 bases from V and 11 bases from J, with 31 bases between. CDR1 and CDR2 (germline): LNHDA, SQIVND (reference sequence). Here the CDR3 reads CASRRETPGTPHGGYTF. Here the CDR3 DNA reads TGTGCCAGTAGGCGGGAAACCCCGGGGACACCTCATGGAGGTTACACCTTC.

In its sample, this clone was seen a few times. The chain couples TRBV5-4 to TRBJ1-2; perhaps TRBD1 as D (6 bases). The CDR3 totals 16 residues. V shed 4 bases and J shed 2 bases, with 18 bases lying between them. Germline CDR1 reads SGHNT; CDR2 reads YYREEE (reference sequence). The CDR3 spells CASSGGAGGPNYGYTF. The CDR3 coding sequence is TGTGCCAGCAGCGGGGGTGCTGGGGGGCCGAACTATGGCTACACCTTC.

This clone appeared a few times. J is TRBJ2-1 and V is TRBV9; D is unclear. In germline, CDR1 is SGDLS, CDR2 YYNGEE. V was cut by 1 base and J by 0 bases, with 11 bases left in between. The CDR3 loop spans 16 amino acids. This chain's CDR3 is CASSVLVSSSYNEQFF. CDR3 DNA sequence: TGTGCCAGCAGCGTACTGGTGTCGAGCTCCTACAATGAGCAGTTCTTC.

In regard to this clone: The sample carries other DNA sequences with the same CDR3. The chain carries TRBV7-3 and TRBJ2-7; D call uncertain. The V end was cut by 2 bases, the J end by 3 bases, with 8 bases between. This CDR3 spans 13 amino acids. Germline lookup yields CDR1 SGHTA and CDR2 FQGTGA. The CDR3 DNA reads TGTGCCAGCAGCTTAGGACCCCGCTACGAGCAGTACTTC. It encodes CASSLGPRYEQYF.

A few counts support this clone. The chain joins TRBV19 to TRBJ1-3, with D possibly being TRBD1 (5 bases). The CDR3 loop spans 14 amino acids. The germline V gene has CDR1 LNHDA and CDR2 SQIVND (reference sequence). Trimming cost V 6 bases and J 2 bases, with 11 bases left between them. CDR3 residues: CASSIEGPGNTIYF. The CDR3 DNA reads as TGTGCCAGTAGCATTGAGGGACCTGGAAACACCATATATTTT.

The rearrangement uses TRBV7-3 and TRBJ2-2, with 9 bases matching TRBD2. The CDR3 length is 17 residues. Trimming at V came to 5 bases and at J to 5 bases, leaving 12 bases not matched to a gene. Germline CDR1 and CDR2: SGHTA and FQGTGA. CDR3 nucleotide sequence: TGTGCCAGCAGCCCTGGACTAGCGAGGGGGAAAACCGGGGAGCTGTTTTTT. This translates into CASSPGLARGKTGELFF.

The chain is built from TRBV15 and TRBJ1-3, with D tentatively TRBD1 (5 bases). CDR3 size: 14 residues. Per germline, CDR1 LNHNV and CDR2 YYDKDF (reference sequence). Trimming shortened V by 9 bases and J by 0 bases, and 12 bases separated the two germline ends. In DNA form, the CDR3 reads TGTGCCACTACCCAGGGCAACTCTGGAAACACCATATATTTT. It encodes CATTQGNSGNTIYF.

There are many counts of this clone. V and J are TRBV5-1 and TRBJ2-1; unclear D gene. CDR3 length equals 16 residues. Germline CDR1 and CDR2: SGHRS and YFSETQ. Trimming took off 0 bases at V and 0 bases at J, with 10 bases between the two ends. For the CDR3, the DNA is TGCGCCAGCAGCTTGGCGGTCCTGAGCTCCTACAATGAGCAGTTCTTC. Residues: CASSLAVLSSYNEQFF.

On this clone: A far larger clone is one nucleotide away, so this likely arose from a read error. The chain uses TRBV7-9 and TRBJ2-5; unclear D gene. There are 14 residues in the CDR3. The V gene lost 7 bases and the J gene lost 5 bases, with 17 bases spanning the gap. Germline CDR1 SEHNR, CDR2 FQNEAQ (reference sequence). The CDR3 loop reads CASMGPARAETQYF. In nucleotides, the CDR3 is TGTGCCAGCATGGGCCCCGCCCGCGCGGAGACCCAGTACTTC.

Regarding this clone: A read error may produce the germline difference seen at one junction end. Other DNA sequences in this sample translate to the same CDR3. The rearrangement joins TRBV4-1 to TRBJ1-5; a possible D gene is TRBD1 (5 bases). This CDR3 contains 14 residues. Looked up from germline, CDR1 is MGHRA and CDR2 is YSYEKL. The CDR3 DNA sequence: TGCGCCAGCAGCCAAGACAGGGCGAATCAGCCTCAGCATTTT. Translated, it gives CASSQDRANQPQHF.

The rearrangement uses TRBV6-1 and TRBJ2-2, with TRBD2 identical over 8 bases. Germline CDR1 and CDR2: MNHNS and SASEGT. CDR3 length equals 15 residues. J lost 6 bases, V lost 8 bases, and 11 bases had no gene match. The CDR3 nucleotides read TGTGCCAGCCCTGACCGGACTAGCAGCCCCGGGGAGCTGTTTTTT. Encoded protein: CASPDRTSSPGELFF.

To note about this clone: At the DNA level, this CDR3 is encoded by other sequences in the same sample as well. The CDR3 spells CASSLGVGQPQHF. The CDR3 bases are TGCGCCAGCAGCTTGGGGGTTGGACAGCCCCAGCATTTT. The chain has TRBV5-1 and TRBJ1-5; D remains unclear. Trimming left V 0 bases short and J 7 bases short, with 8 bases between. Looked up from germline, CDR1 is SGHRS and CDR2 is YFSETQ. The CDR3 covers 13 residues.

The chain uses TRBV7-9 and TRBJ2-1, with TRBD2 identical over 7 bases. The junction had 7 bases not matched to a gene; V was cut back by 5 bases and J by 3 bases. The CDR3 length is 15 residues. From germline, CDR1 is SEHNR and CDR2 FQNEAQ (reference sequence). The CDR3 DNA follows: TGTGCCAGCAGCCCCGGGGTAGCGGGCTACAATGAGCAGTTCTTC. This gives the protein CASSPGVAGYNEQFF.

This clone was detected only a few times. This chain links TRBV15 with TRBJ1-1, with D uncertain. The CDR3 totals 16 residues. Germline-derived CDR1 and CDR2 are LNHNV and YYDKDF (reference sequence). The V end was cut by 0 bases, the J end by 0 bases, with 11 bases between. The DNA of the CDR3 is TGTGCCACCAGCAGAGATCCCCCTCCCATGAACACTGAAGCTTTCTTT. Its translation: CATSRDPPPMNTEAFF.

The V and J genes are TRBV29-1 and TRBJ2-3, with 7 bases that match TRBD2. This CDR3 region has 15 residues. The ends lost 1 base at V and 3 bases at J; junction bases unmatched: 7. From germline, CDR1 is SQVTM and CDR2 ANQGSEA. In nucleotides, the CDR3 is TGCAGCGTTGAAGGGCCGCTCGGGGGGACAGATACGCAGTATTTT. Its protein product is CSVEGPLGGTDTQYF.

The sample holds a few counts of this clone. The chain combines TRBV29-1 with TRBJ1-5, with D unclear. Per germline, CDR1 SQVTM and CDR2 ANQGSEA. The V gene lost 1 base and the J gene lost 4 bases, with 8 bases spanning the gap. This CDR3 spans 13 amino acids. This chain's CDR3 is CSVEVSANQPQHF. CDR3 DNA: TGCAGCGTTGAAGTCTCAGCTAATCAGCCCCAGCATTTT.

Written as DNA, the CDR3 is TGCGCCAGCAGCTCAAATCCTAGGACCGACAGCTCTGGAAACACCATATATTTT. Translation: CASSSNPRTDSSGNTIYF. The rearrangement uses TRBV5-1 and TRBJ1-3, with a possible D match to TRBD1 (5 bases). Germline V gene data show CDR1 as SGHRS and CDR2 as YFSETQ. CDR3 size: 18 residues. With 3 bases removed from V and 0 bases from J, the gap between germline ends came to 19 bases. Drawing the rest from reference TRBV5-1 and TRBJ1-3, the complete variable domain is KAGVTQTPRYLIKTRGQQVTLSCSPISGHRSVSWYQQTPGQGLQFLFEYFSETQRNKGNFPGRFSGRQFSNSRSEMNVSTLELGDSALYLCASSSNPRTDSSGNTIYFGEGSWLTVV.

In its sample, this clone was seen a few times. The V gene is TRBV6-5, the J gene TRBJ2-2; D is unresolved. V gave up 2 bases and J gave up 8 bases, with 9 bases separating them. Germline V gene data show CDR1 as MNHEY and CDR2 as SVGAGI. The CDR3 extends over 13 amino acids. The CDR3, as DNA: TGTGCCAGCAGTTACGACCCTCAGGGGGAGCTGTTTTTT. Amino acid sequence: CASSYDPQGELFF.

CDR3 region: CASSRGRAYNEQFF. The CDR3 nucleotides read TGTGCCAGCAGCCGCGGGAGAGCGTACAATGAGCAGTTCTTC. The V gene is TRBV14, the J gene TRBJ2-1; the match to TRBD2 covers 7 bases. This CDR3 contains 14 residues. Germline V gene sequence: CDR1 SGHDN, CDR2 FVKESK. V shed 4 bases, J shed 4 bases, and the junction held 4 bases outside the gene matches.

The V call is TRBV6-6, the J call TRBJ2-7, with TRBD1 matching over 7 bases. V shed 2 bases and J 0 bases; nucleotides not matched to a gene: 7. There are 16 residues in the CDR3. Germline V gene data show CDR1 as MNHNY and CDR2 as SVGAGI (reference sequence). In DNA form, the CDR3 reads TGTGCCAGCAGTTACGGATACAGGGGAAACTCCTACGAGCAGTACTTC. It codes for CASSYGYRGNSYEQYF.

The chain combines TRBV15 with TRBJ1-1, with D possibly being TRBD1 (5 bases). The CDR3 is 16 amino acids. The ends were cut back, 5 bases at V and 1 base at J, with 17 bases in the middle. Germline V CDR1 and CDR2: LNHNV, YYDKDF (reference sequence). The chain's CDR3 is CATSSPGRAANTEAFF. The CDR3 DNA sequence: TGTGCCACCAGCTCCCCAGGGAGGGCGGCGAACACTGAAGCTTTCTTT.